This T cell receptor beta chain was recorded in a study of blood T cell repertoires in COVID-19. Study at large: Donors in the United States, Italy and Spain gave samples during acute or convalescent COVID-19.

Germline CDR1 SGHRS, CDR2 YFSETQ. Trimming pared 1 base from V and 3 bases from J, leaving 14 bases between. This CDR3 contains 15 residues. The method was immunoSEQ multiplex PCR; TCRdb's version includes in-frame clones alone and lacks a portion of them. The sample includes fewer than 200,000 clones, about 86% seen only once; the top ten take 11%. This chain connects TRBV5-1 to TRBJ2-7; possible D gene TRBD2, 6 bases. Sample: peripheral blood. This sequence was found in a man in his sixties or seventies with active or convalescent COVID-19. CDR3 loop: CASSLTPTGVYEQYF. CDR3 nucleotides: TGCGCCAGCAGCTTGACTCCCACGGGGGTCTACGAGCAGTACTTC.